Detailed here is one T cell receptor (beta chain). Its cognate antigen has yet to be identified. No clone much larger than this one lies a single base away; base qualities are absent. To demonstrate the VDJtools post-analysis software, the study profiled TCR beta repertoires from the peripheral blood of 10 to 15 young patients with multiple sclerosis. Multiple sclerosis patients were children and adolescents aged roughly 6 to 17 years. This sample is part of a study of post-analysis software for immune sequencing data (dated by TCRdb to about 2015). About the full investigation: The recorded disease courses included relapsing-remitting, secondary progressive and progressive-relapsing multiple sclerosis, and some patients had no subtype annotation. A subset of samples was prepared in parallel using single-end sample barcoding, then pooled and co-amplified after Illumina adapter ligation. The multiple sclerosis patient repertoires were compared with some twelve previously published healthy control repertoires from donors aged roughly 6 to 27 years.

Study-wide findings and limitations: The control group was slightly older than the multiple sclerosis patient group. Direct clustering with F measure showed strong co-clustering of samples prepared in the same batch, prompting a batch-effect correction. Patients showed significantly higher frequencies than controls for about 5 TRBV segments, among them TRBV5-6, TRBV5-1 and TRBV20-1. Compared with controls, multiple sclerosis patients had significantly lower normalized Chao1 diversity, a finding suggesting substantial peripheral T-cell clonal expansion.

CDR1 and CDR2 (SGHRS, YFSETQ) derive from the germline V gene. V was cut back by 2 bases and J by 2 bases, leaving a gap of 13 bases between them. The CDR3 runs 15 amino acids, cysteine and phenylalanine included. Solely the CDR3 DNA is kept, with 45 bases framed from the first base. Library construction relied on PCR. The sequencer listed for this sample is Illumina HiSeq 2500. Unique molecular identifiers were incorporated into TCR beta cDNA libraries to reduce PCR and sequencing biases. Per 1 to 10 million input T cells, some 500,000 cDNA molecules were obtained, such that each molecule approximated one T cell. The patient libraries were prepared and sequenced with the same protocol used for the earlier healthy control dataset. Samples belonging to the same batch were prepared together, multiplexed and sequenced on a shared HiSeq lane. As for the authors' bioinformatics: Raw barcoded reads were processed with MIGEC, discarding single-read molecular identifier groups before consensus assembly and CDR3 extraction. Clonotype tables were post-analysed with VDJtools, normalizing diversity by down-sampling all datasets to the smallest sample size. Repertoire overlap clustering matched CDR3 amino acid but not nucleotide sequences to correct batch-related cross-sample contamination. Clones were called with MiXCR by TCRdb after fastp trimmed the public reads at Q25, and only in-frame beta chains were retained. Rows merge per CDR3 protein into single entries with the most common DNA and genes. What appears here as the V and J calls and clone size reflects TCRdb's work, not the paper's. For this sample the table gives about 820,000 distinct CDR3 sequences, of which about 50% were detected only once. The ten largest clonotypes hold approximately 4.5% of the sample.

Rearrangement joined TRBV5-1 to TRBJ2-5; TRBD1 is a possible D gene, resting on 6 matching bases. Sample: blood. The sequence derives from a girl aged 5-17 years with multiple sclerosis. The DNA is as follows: TGCGCCAGCAGCTTAGGGTGGACAGAGCAAGAGACCCAGTACTTC. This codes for CASSLGWTEQETQYF.